This T cell receptor beta chain appears in the sequencing data of a study of regulatory T cells in long-lasting Graves disease. The TCR beta library used iRepertoire HTBI primers with Arm-PCR amplification of CDR3. TCRdb analysed the multiplex PCR reads with MiXCR anew, one entry per CDR3 protein. This sample has 450,000 to 600,000 distinct CDR3 sequences, with around 15% found just once. Points from the study as a whole: Persistent patients shared more public clonotypes (under 3,000) than newly diagnosed patients (roughly 960).

This clonotype was counted ten times or more. What it binds is unknown. Noted time point: newly diagnosed GD, antithyroid drugs for less than 3 months. PBMC-extracted RNA yielded the TCR library. Another study also made use of these data, one on T cells in Graves' hyperthyroidism and ophthalmopathy. That report notes: Clinical symptoms, serum thyroxine and TRAb, thyroid ultrasound and orbital computed tomography were used for the diagnoses.

The specimen comprised peripheral blood mononuclear cells (PBMCs), sampled at new diagnosis, from a patient treated with antithyroid drugs. The source is a man between 35 and 55 years old with Graves disease.

In nucleotides, the CDR3 is TGTGCCAGCCAGATCCGGGGCAGACAGAGTTCACCCCTCCACTTT. It codes for CASQIRGRQSSPLHF. This chain uses TRBV27 with TRBJ1-6; weak D call: TRBD1 (5 bases). The germline V gene encodes CDR1 MNHEY and CDR2 SMNVEV (reference sequence). Trimming removed 8 bases from V and 9 bases from J, with 20 bases in between. This CDR3 region has 15 residues.